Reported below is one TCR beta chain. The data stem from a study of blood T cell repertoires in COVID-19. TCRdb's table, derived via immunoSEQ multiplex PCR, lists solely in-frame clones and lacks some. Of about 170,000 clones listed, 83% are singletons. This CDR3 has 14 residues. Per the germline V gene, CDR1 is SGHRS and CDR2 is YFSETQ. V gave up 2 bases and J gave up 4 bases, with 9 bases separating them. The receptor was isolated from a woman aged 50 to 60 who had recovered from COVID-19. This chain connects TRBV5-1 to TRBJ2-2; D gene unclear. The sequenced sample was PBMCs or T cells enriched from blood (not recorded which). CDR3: CASSLTPGTGELFF. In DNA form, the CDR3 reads TGCGCCAGCAGCTTAACCCCGGGCACCGGGGAGCTGTTTTTT.